This is a list of T cell receptor beta chains from one sample in a study of vaccination and CD4 T cells after COVID-19. TCRdb re-derived calls from the PCR reads in MiXCR, one entry per CDR3 protein. The top ten clones hold around 20% of a sample with 5,500 to 6,500 distinct CDR3 sequences, roughly 27% of them seen once. Their target antigens are unknown. Sample: CD4+ T cells from blood, cultured in vitro. Source of these receptors: a human donor in good health. The CDR3 runs from the conserved cysteine through the conserved F or W. The D gene is left open where the match is weak. Clone size is given for some rows only: seen once, a few or many times, or a class if the clone is expanded.

J | D | V | size | CDR3 | DNA
TRBJ2-3 | TRBD2 | TRBV19 | - | CASSISTSGVTDTQYF | TGTGCCAGTAGTATTTCGACTAGCGGGGTCACAGATACGCAGTATTTT
TRBJ1-5 | - | TRBV10-2 | few | CASSGGEIGNQPQHF | TGCGCCAGCAGTGGTGGGGAAATCGGCAATCAGCCCCAGCATTTT
TRBJ2-5 | TRBD2 | TRBV5-1 | few | CASSYRGGAETQYF | TGCGCCAGCAGCTACCGGGGGGGGGCAGAGACCCAGTACTTC
TRBJ1-2 | - | TRBV30 | - | CAWRSASTNYGYTF | TGTGCCTGGAGGTCGGCAAGTACTAACTATGGCTACACCTTC
TRBJ2-1 | TRBD2 | TRBV4-2 | - | CASSLGTSGGRSIEQFF | TGTGCCAGCAGCCTGGGGACTAGCGGGGGGAGATCGATTGAGCAGTTCTTC
TRBJ2-5 | TRBD1 | TRBV7-3 | medium-sized | CASSLLAGGRETQYF | TGTGCCAGCAGCCTTCTAGCAGGGGGACGGGAGACCCAGTACTTC
TRBJ1-2 | - | TRBV7-3 | few | CASSLGRDYGYTF | TGTGCCAGCAGCTTAGGCAGGGACTATGGCTACACCTTC
TRBJ2-5 | - | TRBV5-8 | - | CASSLGGPSRETQYF | TGTGCCAGCAGCTTGGGGGGGCCCTCGAGAGAGACCCAGTACTTC
TRBJ2-2 | - | TRBV7-9 | - | CASSLVLSGELFF | TGTGCCAGCAGCTTAGTACTATCCGGGGAGCTGTTTTTT
TRBJ1-5 | - | TRBV20-1 | medium-sized | CSARGRENQPQHF | TGCAGTGCTAGGGGGAGGGAGAATCAGCCCCAGCATTTT
TRBJ1-2 | - | TRBV10-3 | few | CAISELELNYGYTF | TGTGCCATCAGTGAGCTGGAACTTAACTATGGCTACACCTTC
TRBJ1-6 | - | TRBV7-2 | medium-sized | CASSPYNSPLHF | TGTGCCAGCAGCCCTTATAATTCACCCCTCCACTTT
TRBJ1-2 | - | TRBV12-3/TRBV12-4 | - | CASSLGSGSNYGYTF | TGTGCCAGCAGTTTGGGATCAGGGTCTAACTATGGCTACACCTTC
TRBJ1-1 | TRBD1 | TRBV20-1 | few | CSAPPGQGGGNTEAFF | TGCAGTGCTCCACCGGGACAGGGGGGGGGGAACACTGAAGCTTTCTTT
TRBJ1-5 | - | TRBV10-3 | few | CAISDSGGGSQPQHF | TGTGCCATCAGTGATTCTGGGGGGGGGAGTCAGCCCCAGCATTTT
TRBJ2-5 | TRBD1 | TRBV7-2 | medium-sized | CASSLTTGVETQYF | TGTGCCAGCAGTCTTACGACAGGGGTTGAGACCCAGTACTTC
TRBJ2-6 | - | TRBV6-2/TRBV6-3 | few | CASSPTGANVLTF | TGTGCCAGCAGTCCAACTGGGGCCAACGTCCTGACTTTC
TRBJ1-1 | - | TRBV5-4 | - | CASSPPLGGYTEAFF | TGTGCCAGCAGCCCACCTCTCGGTGGGTACACTGAAGCTTTCTTT
TRBJ2-7 | - | TRBV6-7 | - | CASSYSVEQYF | TGTGCCAGCAGTTACTCTGTGGAGCAGTACTTC
TRBJ1-5 | - | TRBV6-5 | few | CASSYSQPLNQPQHF | TGTGCCAGCAGTTACTCCCAGCCGCTCAATCAGCCCCAGCATTTT
TRBJ1-5 | - | TRBV29-1 | once | CSVGENQPQHF | TGCAGCGTTGGGGAAAATCAGCCCCAGCATTTT
TRBJ1-5 | TRBD1 | TRBV27 | - | CASSPIGTGEGLLQHF | TGTGCCAGCAGTCCCATCGGGACAGGGGAGGGTCTTCTCCAGCATTTT
TRBJ2-2 | TRBD1 | TRBV20-1 | - | CSAGETGYTGELFF | TGCAGTGCTGGTGAGACAGGGTACACCGGGGAGCTGTTTTTT
TRBJ2-7 | TRBD1 | TRBV27 | - | CASSGTAETWYF | TGTGCCAGCAGTGGGACAGCTGAAACGTGGTACTTC
TRBJ2-7 | - | TRBV5-8 | - | CASSRLPGNVHEQYF | TGTGCCAGCAGCCGGTTGCCGGGGAACGTCCACGAGCAGTACTTC
TRBJ2-7 | - | TRBV6-1 | - | CASSVDSYHPYEQYF | TGTGCCAGCAGTGTCGACAGCTATCATCCCTACGAGCAGTACTTC
TRBJ1-2 | - | TRBV6-1 | - | CASRVTQGDGYTF | TGTGCCAGCAGAGTAACACAGGGCGATGGCTACACCTTC
TRBJ2-1 | - | TRBV7-9 | - | CASSLDGGSYNEQFF | TGTGCCAGCAGCTTAGATGGGGGCTCCTACAATGAGCAGTTCTTC
TRBJ2-7 | - | TRBV7-9 | - | CASSLEVYGQYF | TGTGCCAGCAGCTTAGAGGTCTACGGGCAGTACTTC
TRBJ1-2 | - | TRBV5-1 | few | CASSLGANYGYTF | TGCGCCAGCAGCTTGGGAGCAAACTATGGCTACACCTTC
TRBJ2-1 | TRBD1 | TRBV20-1 | - | CSASVWDRGLDEQFF | TGCAGTGCTAGTGTCTGGGACAGGGGGCTGGATGAGCAGTTCTTC
TRBJ2-7 | TRBD1 | TRBV19 | - | CASRPGQNSYEQYF | TGTGCCAGTAGACCGGGACAGAACTCCTACGAGCAGTACTTC
TRBJ2-7 | - | TRBV25-1 | - | CASSENLDEQYF | TGTGCCAGCAGTGAAAATCTGGACGAGCAGTACTTC
TRBJ2-5 | - | TRBV10-3 | - | CAISAGGYLQETQYF | TGTGCCATCAGTGCTGGGGGCTACCTCCAAGAGACCCAGTACTTC